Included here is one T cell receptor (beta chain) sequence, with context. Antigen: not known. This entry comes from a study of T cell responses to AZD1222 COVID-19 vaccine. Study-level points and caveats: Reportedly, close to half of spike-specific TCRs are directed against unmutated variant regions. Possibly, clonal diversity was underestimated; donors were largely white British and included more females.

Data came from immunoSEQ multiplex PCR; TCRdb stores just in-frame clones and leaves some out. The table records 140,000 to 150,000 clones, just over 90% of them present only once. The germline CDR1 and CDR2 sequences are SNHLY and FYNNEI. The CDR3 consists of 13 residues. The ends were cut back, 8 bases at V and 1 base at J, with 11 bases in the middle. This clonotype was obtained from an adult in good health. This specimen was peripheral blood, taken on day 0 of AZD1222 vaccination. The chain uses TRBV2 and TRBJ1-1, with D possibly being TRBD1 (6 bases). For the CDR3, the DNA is TGTGCCAGCCTCGGACAGCCGAACACTGAAGCTTTCTTT. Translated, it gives CASLGQPNTEAFF.